The TCR beta chain described here comes from a study of CD8 T cells in Susac syndrome (dated by TCRdb to the late 2010s). Study-wide context: The study used repertoire sequencing to test whether antigen drove CD8+ T cell activation and differentiation in Susac syndrome. What the research found in general, with its limitations: The TCR sequencing and HLA analysis was acknowledged to have included a relatively small number of individuals.

RNA was extracted with the RNeasy kit and about 0.5 to 1 ug was reverse transcribed using random hexamers. The immunoSEQ multiplex PCR assay, covering 54 Vbeta and 13 Jbeta segments, was used to amplify TCR beta CDR3 regions. PCR amplification bias was corrected by using a synthetic template baseline for primer optimization and computational correction. The paper's data handling went like this. Reads were assigned to V, D and J genes according to IMGT and analyzed in immunoSEQ Analyzer, with only productive sequences retained. Clonality was calculated as one minus the Shannon entropy normalized by log2 of the number of productive unique sequences. For each patient and control, public and private clones were evaluated within the 100 most prevalent clones. Susac-specific clones were defined as absent from healthy and MS cohorts, around 970 published viral clones and other ImmuneACCESS disease sequences. In-frame beta chains were kept once TCRdb had trimmed the public reads at Q25 with fastp and called clones with MiXCR. Rows with one shared CDR3 protein collapse into an entry with the most common genes and DNA. For this entry, the V and J calls and clone size follow TCRdb and not the study's own pipeline. The sample yields about 200,000 distinct CDR3 sequences; around 95% were counted once. Approximately 0.1% of the sample comes from the top ten.

Peripheral blood CD8+ and CD4+ T cells from healthy donors, Susac syndrome patients and multiple sclerosis patients were profiled by high-throughput TCR beta sequencing. The healthy donors served as controls matched for age and sex. Bulk CD8+ and CD4+ T cells were purified magnetically by negative isolation, whereas CD8+ TEMRA cells were enriched by FACS. Blood was drawn into EDTA tubes, processed within 24 hours, and PBMCs were isolated by density gradient centrifugation. PBMCs destined for TCR sequencing were cryopreserved in liquid nitrogen and later thawed in a 37 °C water bath. A purity of at least 90% was achieved for sorted or isolated CD4+, CD8+ and CD8+ TEMRA cells. Trimming removed 3 bases from V and 10 bases from J, leaving 12 bases between the germline ends. Reading from cysteine to phenylalanine, the CDR3 counts 12 amino acids. The entry retains the CDR3 DNA only, 36 bases that are in frame from base 1. Per the germline V gene (reference sequence), DFQATT is the CDR1 and SNEGSKA is the CDR2.

Regarding this clonotype: What this receptor recognizes is not known. No clone much larger than this one lies a single base away; base qualities are absent.

This receptor chain uses TRBV20-1 and TRBJ1-4; perhaps TRBD1 is the D gene, with 6 bases matching. Sequencing was done on a sample of CD4+ T cells from PBMCs. The receptor's source is a human donor in good health. The DNA sequence reads TGCAGTGCTAGGACAGGCTCTGGAAAACTGTTTTTT. The translation is CSARTGSGKLFF.